A single sample gave rise to the 25 T cell receptor beta chains below, sequenced in a study of blood T cell repertoires in COVID-19 (dated by TCRdb to about 2020). Library creation used the immunoSEQ multiplex PCR assay. The immuneACCESS repertoire file appears here via TCRdb, limited to in-frame rearrangements. These files lack a portion of the clones; in checked studies, under half of the deficit traces to unresolved V genes, and the cause of the others is not known. Here the sample has some 160,000 clones; more than 75% occur a single time. The ten largest clones take up 6% to 8.5% of the sample. The sequenced sample consisted of PBMCs or T cells enriched from blood (not recorded which). These receptors all come from a woman between 45 and 65 years old who had recovered from COVID-19.

The rearrangement uses TRBV19 and TRBJ2-1; D is unclear. V lost 7 bases and J 4 bases, leaving 8 bases between the germline ends. The CDR3 sequence is 12 residues long. CDR1 is LNHDA, CDR2 SQIVND, per germline (reference sequence). The CDR3 bases are TGTGCCAGTATAGGCGGTTACAATGAGCAGTTCTTC. It is translated as CASIGGYNEQFF.

As regards this clone: Other DNA sequences in this sample translate to the same CDR3. The rearrangement joins TRBV5-1 to TRBJ1-1, with 11 bases identical to TRBD1. V lost 7 bases and J lost 4; bases outside the gene matches: 9. CDR1 is SGHRS and CDR2 is YFSETQ in the germline V gene. The CDR3 has 15 residues. In DNA, the CDR3 is TGCGCCAGCCGGGACAGGGGGTCGTCAGGCACTGAAGCTTTCTTT. It is translated as CASRDRGSSGTEAFF.

In this sample, this clone turned up once. The chain carries TRBV7-2 and TRBJ2-3, with D perhaps TRBD1 (5 bases). This CDR3 is built from 14 residues. CDR1 is SGHTA and CDR2 is FQGNSA in the germline V gene. The ends were cut back, 4 bases at V and 12 bases at J, with 20 bases in the middle. This chain's CDR3 is CASSSSPQGTTQYF. For the CDR3, the DNA is TGTGCCAGCAGCTCCTCTCCCCAGGGTACTACACAGTATTTT.

This clone was observed a single time. The chain has TRBV2 and TRBJ1-4; 8 bases align to TRBD1. CDR1 SNHLY and CDR2 FYNNEI come from the germline V gene. The CDR3 sequence is 15 residues long. Losses at the gene ends were 3 bases for V and 6 bases for J; bases not matched to a gene: 6. The CDR3 reads CASSDLGQGDEKLFF. CDR3 bases: TGTGCCAGCAGTGATCTAGGACAGGGTGATGAAAAACTGTTTTTT. The full variable domain, its missing parts supplied by reference TRBV2 and TRBJ1-4, is EPEVTQTPSHQVTQMGQEVILRCVPISNHLYFYWYRQILGQKVEFLVSFYNNEISEKSEIFDDQFSVERPDGSNFTLKIRSTKLEDSAMYFCASSDLGQGDEKLFFGSGTQLSVL.

The J gene is TRBJ1-1, the V gene TRBV6-5; D remains ambiguous. Looked up from germline, CDR1 is MNHEY and CDR2 is SVGAGI. This CDR3 spans 14 amino acids. The ends were cut back, 6 bases at V and 7 bases at J, with 18 bases in the middle. The CDR3 loop is CASSPRQATFEAFF. CDR3 nucleotide sequence: TGTGCCAGCAGCCCACGCCAGGCCACCTTTGAAGCTTTCTTT.

The gene calls are TRBV11-3 and TRBJ1-1; 7 bases match TRBD1. Germline lookup yields CDR1 SGHNT and CDR2 YENEEA. The CDR3 is made up of 12 amino acids. After removal of 5 bases from V and 10 bases from J, the junction contained 7 bases not matched to a gene. CDR3 sequence (DNA): TGTGCCAGCAGCCCCGACAGGGTGAGAGCTTTCTTT. Protein: CASSPDRVRAFF.

The J gene is TRBJ1-5, the V gene TRBV5-6, with TRBD1 identical over 9 bases. The CDR3 consists of 14 residues. The trim removed 4 bases at V and 4 bases at J, leaving 3 bases unmatched. Germline V gene sequence: CDR1 SGHDT, CDR2 YYEEEE. The CDR3 spells CASSAGTGNQPQHF. CDR3 nucleotide sequence: TGTGCCAGCAGCGCTGGGACAGGGAATCAGCCCCAGCATTTT.

This rearrangement joins TRBV7-2 to TRBJ2-1; weak D call: TRBD1 (6 bases). V dropped 5 bases and J dropped 2 bases, with 13 bases sitting between them. The germline V gene encodes CDR1 SGHTA and CDR2 FQGNSA. CDR3 length equals 15 residues. The CDR3: CASSLDRIPYNEQFF. In DNA, the CDR3 is TGTGCCAGCAGCCTAGACAGGATCCCCTACAATGAGCAGTTCTTC.

J is TRBJ2-5 and V is TRBV19; 9 positions agree with TRBD2. V lost 1 base, J lost 1 base, and 4 bases stayed unmatched. In germline, CDR1 is LNHDA, CDR2 SQIVND (reference sequence). This CDR3 is 16 amino acids long. The CDR3 protein is CASSIVGSGGQETQYF. For the CDR3, the DNA is TGTGCCAGTAGTATAGTAGGTAGCGGGGGCCAAGAGACCCAGTACTTC.

The V and J genes are TRBV7-3 and TRBJ1-1, with D possibly matching TRBD1 (5 bases). Germline values: CDR1 SGHTA, CDR2 FQGTGA. Between the trimmed V and J ends, which lost 5 bases and 1 base, there was a span of 14 bases. The CDR3 is made up of 15 amino acids. The CDR3 DNA is TGTGCCAGCAGCCTCACCGTCGGACAGAACACTGAAGCTTTCTTT. Its protein product is CASSLTVGQNTEAFF.

In nucleotides, the CDR3 is TGTGCCAGCAGCCCAGGGATGACCCAGTACTTC. Amino acids: CASSPGMTQYF. The chain couples TRBV7-8 to TRBJ2-5; possible D gene TRBD1, 5 bases. The V and J ends lost 5 bases and 7 bases respectively, with 8 bases between them. Germline lookup yields CDR1 SGHVS and CDR2 FQNEAQ. This CDR3 has 11 residues.

The V and J genes are TRBV5-6 and TRBJ1-1; unclear D gene. This CDR3 has 13 residues. V lost 2 bases, J lost 0 bases, and 5 bases lay in between. Germline lookup yields CDR1 SGHDT and CDR2 YYEEEE. The CDR3 protein is CASSFRLNTEAFF. CDR3 in DNA: TGTGCCAGCAGCTTCCGGTTGAACACTGAAGCTTTCTTT.

This chain uses TRBV5-5 with TRBJ1-2; tentatively, D is TRBD1 (6 bases). V was trimmed by 5 bases and J by 5 bases, leaving 16 bases between them. Per germline, CDR1 SGHKS and CDR2 YYEKEE (reference sequence). This CDR3 has 14 residues. The CDR3, as DNA: TGTGCCAGCAGGGGTCAGGGGTCCCATTATGGCTACACCTTC. Its translation is CASRGQGSHYGYTF.

The chain couples TRBV11-3 to TRBJ1-1; TRBD1 agrees at 7 bases. This CDR3 spans 15 amino acids. V shed 5 bases, J shed 0 bases, and the junction held 6 bases outside the gene matches. Germline V gives CDR1 SGHNT, CDR2 YENEEA. CDR3 nucleotides: TGTGCCAGCAGCCTTAGGGGACAGATGAACACTGAAGCTTTCTTT. Translation gives CASSLRGQMNTEAFF.

The V gene is TRBV2, the J gene TRBJ1-3; the match to TRBD1 covers 8 bases. The length of the CDR3 is 15 residues. Germline-derived CDR1 and CDR2 are SNHLY and FYNNEI. After removal of 1 base from V and 4 bases from J, the junction contained 3 bases not matched to a gene. Written as DNA, the CDR3 is TGTGCCAGCAGTGAAGTCGGGACAGGCGGAAACACCATATATTTT. Translating it yields CASSEVGTGGNTIYF. Together with reference TRBV2 and TRBJ1-3, the CDR3 gives the full variable domain: EPEVTQTPSHQVTQMGQEVILRCVPISNHLYFYWYRQILGQKVEFLVSFYNNEISEKSEIFDDQFSVERPDGSNFTLKIRSTKLEDSAMYFCASSEVGTGGNTIYFGEGSWLTVV.

This clone was seen only a few times. The V and J genes are TRBV19 and TRBJ1-2, with a weak D call TRBD1 (5 bases). CDR1 is LNHDA and CDR2 is SQIVND in the germline V gene (reference sequence). The CDR3 is 13 residues long. The V end lost 10 bases, the J end lost 4 bases, and 16 bases lay between the germline ends. CDR3 sequence (DNA): TGTGCCACTACGAGGGGAGGGAGCTATGGCTACACCTTC. Its translation: CATTRGGSYGYTF. Full variable domain (rest looked up from reference TRBV19 and TRBJ1-2): DGGITQSPKYLFRKEGQNVTLSCEQNLNHDAMYWYRQDPGQGLRLIYYSQIVNDFQKGDIAEGYSVSREKKESFPLTVTSAQKNPTAFYLCATTRGGSYGYTFGSGTRLTVV.

The rearrangement uses TRBV19 and TRBJ2-2, with a weak D call TRBD2 (6 bases). The CDR3 runs 15 residues. V gave up 2 bases and J gave up 5 bases, with 12 bases separating them. The germline V gene has CDR1 LNHDA and CDR2 SQIVND (reference sequence). CDR3 in amino acids: CASSISGLTTGELFF. CDR3 nucleotides: TGTGCCAGTAGTATAAGTGGACTAACGACCGGGGAGCTGTTTTTT.

This clone was counted between two and nine times. The rearrangement joins TRBV12-3 or TRBV12-4 to TRBJ1-2, with D unclear. The CDR3 length is 12 residues. Between the trimmed V and J ends, which lost 10 bases and 3 bases, there was a span of 12 bases. CDR3 sequence reads: CATQRRDYGYTF. CDR3 coding DNA: TGTGCCACTCAAAGGAGAGACTATGGCTACACCTTC.

This clone was observed a single time. The chain recombines TRBV14 with TRBJ1-3, with 7 bases lining up with TRBD1. J was trimmed by 0 bases and V by 1 base; bases with no gene match: 3. This CDR3 is 16 amino acids long. Germline V gene lookup returns CDR1 SGHDN and CDR2 FVKESK. The CDR3 bases are TGTGCCAGCAGCCAAGTACAGGGGAGCTCTGGAAACACCATATATTTT. Translated: CASSQVQGSSGNTIYF.

The chain couples TRBV7-2 to TRBJ2-1, with TRBD2 matching 7 bases. Per germline, CDR1 SGHTA and CDR2 FQGNSA. The V segment lost 3 bases and the J segment 8 bases; nucleotides outside the gene matches: 10. The length of the CDR3 is 15 residues. This CDR3 is CASSLGGGAFHEQFF. The CDR3, as DNA: TGTGCCAGCAGCTTGGGCGGGGGAGCGTTTCATGAGCAGTTCTTC.

The V and J genes are TRBV2 and TRBJ1-1, with 9 bases identical to TRBD1. V gave up 6 bases and J gave up 10 bases; unmatched junction bases: 12. There are 14 residues in the CDR3. Per germline, CDR1 SNHLY and CDR2 FYNNEI. The CDR3: CASSLRDREQLAFF. The CDR3 nucleotides are TGTGCCAGCAGCTTACGGGACAGGGAACAACTAGCTTTCTTT.

This clone was counted only a few times. In DNA form, the CDR3 reads TGCAGCGTCTCCGGGACAGGGGGGATGGCCGGGGAGCTGTTTTTT. Protein: CSVSGTGGMAGELFF. V and J are TRBV29-1 and TRBJ2-2; 11 nucleotides match TRBD1. The CDR3 length is 15 residues. V gave up 6 bases and J gave up 6 bases; unmatched junction bases: 9. Germline V lookup: CDR1 SQVTM, CDR2 ANQGSEA.

The genes are TRBV12-3 or TRBV12-4 and TRBJ1-2, with D uncertain. The CDR3 has 12 amino acids. Deletions cut 1 base from V and 8 bases from J, with 8 bases between. CDR3 loop: CASSLGRGGYTF. The CDR3 DNA reads as TGTGCCAGCAGTTTAGGTCGAGGGGGCTACACCTTC.

This clone was detected once. The chain is built from TRBV10-3 and TRBJ1-2, with D unclear. The germline V gene encodes CDR1 ENHRY and CDR2 SYGVKD. Trimming cost V 2 bases and J 0 bases, with 10 bases left between them. This CDR3 has 15 residues. CDR3 residues: CAISERGGANYGYTF. The CDR3 bases are TGTGCCATCAGTGAGCGGGGAGGAGCTAACTATGGCTACACCTTC.

Only a few counts were recorded for this clone. The V call is TRBV6-4, the J call TRBJ1-6, with no clear D. Germline V gene lookup returns CDR1 MRHNA and CDR2 SNTAGT. Trimming left V 1 base short and J 4 bases short, with 23 bases between. The CDR3 covers 20 residues. The CDR3 sequence is CASSDLANETRIWYNSPLHF. CDR3 DNA sequence: TGTGCCAGCAGTGACTTGGCCAATGAGACGAGGATCTGGTATAATTCACCCCTCCACTTT.